The clone carrying this T cell receptor (beta chain) was seen repeatedly, ten times or more. Antigen specificity is unknown. The data derive from a study of T-cell reconstitution after alpha-beta-depleted transplantation in children. Unique molecular identifiers were incorporated into the prepared TCRbeta library. TCRdb itself ran the PCR reads through MiXCR, one entry per CDR3 protein. The sample lists some 50,000 distinct CDR3 sequences, around a tenth occurring once. Study-wide results and caveats: Reportedly, only several hundred clones from non-depleted graft cells drove alpha-beta T-cell counts at about two months.

The CDR3 consists of 13 residues. Germline V gene data show CDR1 as KGHSH and CDR2 as LQKENI. The V and J ends lost 5 bases and 9 bases respectively, with 14 bases between them. This material consisted of PBMCs, mostly from graft donor cells, taken 60 days after TCRalphabeta/CD19-depleted stem cell transplant. V usage is TRBV18 and J usage is TRBJ2-1; D is undetermined. This clonotype was sampled from a male patient aged 2-10 years who had a stem cell transplant for chronic granulomatous disease, so the T cells may come from the graft donor. The CDR3 sequence is CASSTRILSEQFF. The CDR3 coding sequence is TGTGCCAGCTCAACGAGGATTCTTAGTGAGCAGTTCTTC. The whole variable domain, remainder taken from reference TRBV18 and TRBJ2-1, is NAGVMQNPRHLVRRRGQEARLRCSPMKGHSHVYWYRQLPEEGLKFMVYLQKENIIDESGMPKERFSAEFPKEGPSILRIQQVVRGDSAAYFCASSTRILSEQFFGPGTRLTVL.